This T cell receptor (beta chain) was documented in a study of cytomegalovirus exposure and HLA in healthy donors. Study-level information: A subsequent analysis stated that the 90 to 150 validation repertoires were run on the same platform as the 600 to 750 first-cohort repertoires.

The germline V gene encodes CDR1 GTSNPN and CDR2 SVGIG (reference sequence). The V and J ends lost 0 bases and 5 bases respectively, with 10 bases between them. The CDR3 is made up of 13 amino acids. Generated by immunoSEQ multiplex PCR, the TCRdb table keeps only in-frame clones and is missing some. The data show about 130,000 clones, 75% to 90% seen once. The sequenced sample was PBMCs. The TCR comes from a woman between 18 and 30 years old in good health and CMV-seropositive. This chain joins TRBV30 and TRBJ1-1; no clear D. Here the CDR3 reads CAWSVAGGTEAFF. The DNA of the CDR3 is TGTGCCTGGAGTGTCGCGGGAGGGACTGAAGCTTTCTTT.